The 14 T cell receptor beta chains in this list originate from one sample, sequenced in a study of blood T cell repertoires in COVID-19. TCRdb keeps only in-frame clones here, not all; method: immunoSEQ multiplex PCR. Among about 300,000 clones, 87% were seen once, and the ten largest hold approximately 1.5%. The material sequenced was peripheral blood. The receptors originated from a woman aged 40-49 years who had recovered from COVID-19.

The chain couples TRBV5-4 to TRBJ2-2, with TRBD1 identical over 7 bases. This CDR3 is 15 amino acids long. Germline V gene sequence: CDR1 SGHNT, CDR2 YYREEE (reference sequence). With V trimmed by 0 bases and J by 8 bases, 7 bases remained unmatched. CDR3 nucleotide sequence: TGTGCCAGCAGCTTGGGAGCCGACAGGGAAGGGGAGCTGTTTTTT. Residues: CASSLGADREGELFF.

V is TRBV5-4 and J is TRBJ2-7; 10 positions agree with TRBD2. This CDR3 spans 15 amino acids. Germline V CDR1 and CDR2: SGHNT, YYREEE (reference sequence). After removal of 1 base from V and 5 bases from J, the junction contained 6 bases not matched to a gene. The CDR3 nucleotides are TGTGCCAGCAGCTTGACCCTAGCGGGGGACGACGAGCAGTACTTC. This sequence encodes CASSLTLAGDDEQYF.

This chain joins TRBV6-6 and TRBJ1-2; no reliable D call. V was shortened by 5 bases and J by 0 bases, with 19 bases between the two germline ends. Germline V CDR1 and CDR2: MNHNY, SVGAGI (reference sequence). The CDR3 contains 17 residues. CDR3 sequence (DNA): TGTGCCAGCAGTCGACTCCAACCACACATTACTAACTATGGCTACACCTTC. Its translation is CASSRLQPHITNYGYTF.

DNA of the CDR3: TGTGCCACCCACCTTAGGACTAGCGGATACAATGAGCAGTTCTTC. Protein sequence: CATHLRTSGYNEQFF. The chain joins TRBV15 to TRBJ2-1; 10 positions agree with TRBD2. The J segment lost 4 bases and the V segment lost 8 bases, leaving 8 bases of the junction unmatched. This CDR3 contains 15 residues. The germline V gene encodes CDR1 LNHNV and CDR2 YYDKDF (reference sequence).

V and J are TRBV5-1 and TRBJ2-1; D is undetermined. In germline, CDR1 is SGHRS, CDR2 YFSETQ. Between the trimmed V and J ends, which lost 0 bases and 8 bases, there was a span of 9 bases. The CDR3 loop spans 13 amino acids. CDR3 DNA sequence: TGCGCCAGCAGCTTGGATCAGTCTGATGAGCAGTTCTTC. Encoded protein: CASSLDQSDEQFF.

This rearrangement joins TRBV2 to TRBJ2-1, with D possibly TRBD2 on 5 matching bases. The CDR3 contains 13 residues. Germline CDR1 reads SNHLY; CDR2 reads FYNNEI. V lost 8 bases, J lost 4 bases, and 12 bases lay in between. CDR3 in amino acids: CASVRTYYNEQFF. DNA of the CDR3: TGTGCCAGCGTGAGGACTTATTACAATGAGCAGTTCTTC.

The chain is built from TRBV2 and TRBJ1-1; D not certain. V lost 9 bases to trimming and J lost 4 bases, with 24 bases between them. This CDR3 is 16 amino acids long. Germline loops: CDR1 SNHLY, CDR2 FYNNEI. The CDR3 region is CARDAGITPVGTEAFF. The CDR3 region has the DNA TGTGCCAGGGACGCGGGGATAACGCCTGTTGGCACTGAAGCTTTCTTT.

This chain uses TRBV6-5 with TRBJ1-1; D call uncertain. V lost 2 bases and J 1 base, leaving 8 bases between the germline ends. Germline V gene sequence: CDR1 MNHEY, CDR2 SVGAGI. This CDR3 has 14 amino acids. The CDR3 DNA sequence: TGTGCCAGCAGTTACAGAGCGGGGAACACTGAAGCTTTCTTT. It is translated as CASSYRAGNTEAFF.

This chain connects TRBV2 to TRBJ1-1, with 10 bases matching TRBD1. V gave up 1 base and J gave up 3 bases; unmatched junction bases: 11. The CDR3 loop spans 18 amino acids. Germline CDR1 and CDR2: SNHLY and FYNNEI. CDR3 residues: CASSEVGGTGAMYTEAFF. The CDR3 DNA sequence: TGTGCCAGCAGTGAAGTGGGTGGGACAGGGGCGATGTACACTGAAGCTTTCTTT.

The chain's CDR3 is CASSPGLAGTAYEQYF. CDR3 coding DNA: TGTGCCAGCTCACCGGGACTAGCGGGGACCGCCTACGAGCAGTACTTC. This sequence joins TRBV18 and TRBJ2-7; 13 positions match TRBD2. The CDR3 totals 16 residues. J was trimmed by 2 bases and V by 3 bases; bases with no gene match: 4. Germline CDR1 reads KGHSH; CDR2 reads LQKENI.

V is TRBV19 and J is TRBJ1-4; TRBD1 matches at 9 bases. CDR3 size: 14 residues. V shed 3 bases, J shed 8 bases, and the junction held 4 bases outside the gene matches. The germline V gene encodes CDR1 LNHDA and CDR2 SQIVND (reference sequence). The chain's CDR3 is CASSIGDREEKLFF. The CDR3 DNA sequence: TGTGCCAGTAGTATCGGGGACAGGGAGGAAAAACTGTTTTTT. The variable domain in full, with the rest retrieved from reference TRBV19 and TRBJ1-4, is DGGITQSPKYLFRKEGQNVTLSCEQNLNHDAMYWYRQDPGQGLRLIYYSQIVNDFQKGDIAEGYSVSREKKESFPLTVTSAQKNPTAFYLCASSIGDREEKLFFGSGTQLSVL.

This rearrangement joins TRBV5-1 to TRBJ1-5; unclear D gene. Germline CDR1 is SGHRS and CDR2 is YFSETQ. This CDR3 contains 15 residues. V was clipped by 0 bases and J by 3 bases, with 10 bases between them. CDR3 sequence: CASSLGDTSNQPQHF. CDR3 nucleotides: TGCGCCAGCAGCTTGGGTGACACATCCAATCAGCCCCAGCATTTT.

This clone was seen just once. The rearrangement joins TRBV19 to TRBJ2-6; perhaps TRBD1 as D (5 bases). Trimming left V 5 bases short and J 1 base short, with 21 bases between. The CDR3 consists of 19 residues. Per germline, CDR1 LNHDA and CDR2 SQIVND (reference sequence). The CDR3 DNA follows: TGTGCCAGTAGTGCGGTCCGTGACAGCCAAATTTCTGGGGCCAACGTCCTGACTTTC. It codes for CASSAVRDSQISGANVLTF.

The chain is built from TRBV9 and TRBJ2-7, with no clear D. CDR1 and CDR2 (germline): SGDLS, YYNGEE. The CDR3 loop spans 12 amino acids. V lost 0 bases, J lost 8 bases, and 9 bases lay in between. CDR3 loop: CASSVGAGQQYF. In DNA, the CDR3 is TGTGCCAGCAGCGTAGGGGCAGGCCAGCAGTACTTC.